Sequencing of this T cell receptor (beta chain) was carried out in a study of breast tumors, draining lymph nodes, adjacent tissues. Findings and limits, study-wide: The lymph node origin of tumor T cells was framed as consistent with a hypothesis, not demonstrated.

Samples came from axillary lymph nodes draining the breast cancer. Details on this clonotype: Its target is unknown.

The germline V gene encodes CDR1 SEHNR and CDR2 FQNEAQ (reference sequence). The CDR3 has 15 residues. The V and J ends lost 1 base and 4 bases respectively, with 10 bases between them. TCRdb itself ran the multiplex PCR reads through MiXCR, one entry per CDR3 protein. The sample shows roughly 110,000 distinct CDR3 sequences, approximately 28% of them seen only once. The source of this sequence is a female donor with breast cancer. Some clones in this sample may be carry-over from other donors' samples. The material sequenced was axillary lymph node tissue. This chain uses TRBV7-9 with TRBJ2-2, with D possibly matching TRBD2 (5 bases). CDR3 amino acids: CASSLVRGPTGELFF. For the CDR3, the DNA is TGTGCCAGCAGCTTAGTACGGGGTCCCACCGGGGAGCTGTTTTTT.